Listed below are T cell receptor beta chains from one sample, sequenced in a study of blood T cell repertoires in COVID-19. Some clones are missing from TCRdb's copy, which holds only in-frame ones; the method was immunoSEQ multiplex PCR. The sample carries 230,000 or so clones, 80% to 90% recorded once. The material sequenced was PBMCs or T cells enriched from blood (not recorded which). Every receptor here comes from a woman aged 50 to 65 who had been exposed to COVID-19. The CDR3 runs from the conserved cysteine through the conserved F or W. Clone size is stated in some rows and not others, as once, few, many or a class when expanded.

CDR3 length | J gene | clone size | V gene | CDR3 protein
13 | TRBJ2-3 | - | TRBV12-3/TRBV12-4 | CASSLRRGDTQYF
15 | TRBJ1-6 | - | TRBV2 | CASSDRGGKGSPLHF
13 | TRBJ1-5 | - | TRBV6-5 | CATRRRHNQPQHF
15 | TRBJ1-1 | - | TRBV5-6 | CASSLRGWANTEAFF
17 | TRBJ2-1 | few | TRBV4-1 | CASSPPPGRGSYNEQFF
15 | TRBJ1-5 | - | TRBV28 | CASSTNRVVNQPQHF
16 | TRBJ1-2 | - | TRBV5-6 | CASSLRLTGTLYGYTF
14 | TRBJ1-1 | - | TRBV6-4 | CASRPSGQNTEAFF
12 | TRBJ1-2 | - | TRBV14 | CASSQVTGGYTF
16 | TRBJ1-5 | once | TRBV19 | CASSPRDRGHNQPQHF
15 | TRBJ1-1 | - | TRBV14 | CASSQAKGVGTEAFF
14 | TRBJ1-1 | few | TRBV10-3 | CAISEAPKNTEAFF
13 | TRBJ1-4 | - | TRBV6-1 | CASSDTYSTQLFF
11 | TRBJ2-2 | - | TRBV10-2 | CASRSSGELFF
13 | TRBJ1-1 | - | TRBV2 | CASSVDSNTEAFF
11 | TRBJ2-7 | - | TRBV2 | CASSGLYEQYF
15 | TRBJ1-4 | - | TRBV3-1/TRBV3-2 | CASSPVGRGNEKLFF
13 | TRBJ1-3 | - | TRBV6-5 | CASSQGTGNTIYF
14 | TRBJ1-1 | few | TRBV6-1 | CASSEGQEYTEAFF